This T cell receptor (beta chain) is drawn from a study of beta chain features in type 1 diabetes. Study conclusions and caveats: People with Type 1 diabetes carried modestly yet significantly shorter TCRB CDR3s in all four CD4+ subsets. Shorter templates might be favored by PCR, equally in patients and controls.

Every bit of the isolated RNA underwent reverse transcription, so sequencing read expressed TCRB transcripts. Only in-frame clones appear in the TCRdb table, and some are missing; sequencing was by immunoSEQ multiplex PCR. The table records approximately 150,000 clones, about 10% of them present only once. This clone was detected a few times. The target antigen is unknown. The sequence derives from a man between 25 and 39 years old with type 1 diabetes. The source material was central memory CD4+ T cells from blood.

CDR3 bases: TGTGCCAGCGGGGGAGGTTCAGGGGGCATGAACACTGAAGCTTTCTTT. Encoded protein: CASGGGSGGMNTEAFF. This chain connects TRBV9 to TRBJ1-1, with 8 bases fitting TRBD1. The CDR3 has 16 amino acids. J lost 0 bases, V lost 7 bases, and 11 bases had no gene match. Germline CDR1 SGDLS, CDR2 YYNGEE.